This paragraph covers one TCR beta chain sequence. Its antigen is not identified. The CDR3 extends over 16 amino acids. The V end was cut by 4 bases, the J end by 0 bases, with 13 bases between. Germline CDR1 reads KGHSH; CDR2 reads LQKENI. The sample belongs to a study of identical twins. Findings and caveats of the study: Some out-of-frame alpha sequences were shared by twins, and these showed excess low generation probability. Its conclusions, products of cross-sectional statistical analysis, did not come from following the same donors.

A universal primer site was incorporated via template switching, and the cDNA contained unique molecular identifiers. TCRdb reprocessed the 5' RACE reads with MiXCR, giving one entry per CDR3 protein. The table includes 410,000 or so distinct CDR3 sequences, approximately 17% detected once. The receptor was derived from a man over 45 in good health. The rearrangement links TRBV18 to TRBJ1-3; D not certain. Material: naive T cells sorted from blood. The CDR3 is CASSRGLTASGNTIYF. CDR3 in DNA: TGTGCCAGCTCACGAGGGCTGACGGCCTCTGGAAACACCATATATTTT.